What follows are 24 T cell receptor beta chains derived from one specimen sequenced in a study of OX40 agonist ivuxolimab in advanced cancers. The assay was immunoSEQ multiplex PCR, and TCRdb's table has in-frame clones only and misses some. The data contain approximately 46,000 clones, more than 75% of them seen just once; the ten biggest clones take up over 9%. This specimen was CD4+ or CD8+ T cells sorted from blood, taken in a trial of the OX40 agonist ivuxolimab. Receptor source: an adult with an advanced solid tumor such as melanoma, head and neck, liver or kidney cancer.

The CDR3 protein is CASKLAGGPNEQFF. The CDR3 nucleotides are TGCGCCAGCAAACTAGCGGGGGGGCCCAATGAGCAGTTCTTC. The V gene is TRBV5-1, the J gene TRBJ2-1; 13 positions agree with TRBD2. This CDR3 has 14 amino acids. Germline values: CDR1 SGHRS, CDR2 YFSETQ. V lost 6 bases, J lost 6 bases, and 3 bases stayed unmatched. The full variable domain, rest sourced from reference TRBV5-1 and TRBJ2-1, is KAGVTQTPRYLIKTRGQQVTLSCSPISGHRSVSWYQQTPGQGLQFLFEYFSETQRNKGNFPGRFSGRQFSNSRSEMNVSTLELGDSALYLCASKLAGGPNEQFFGPGTRLTVL.

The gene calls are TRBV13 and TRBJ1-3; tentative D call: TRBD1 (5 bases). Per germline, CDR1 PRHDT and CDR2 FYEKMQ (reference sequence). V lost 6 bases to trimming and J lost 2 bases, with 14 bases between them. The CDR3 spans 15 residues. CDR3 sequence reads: CASRGRGVTGNTIYF. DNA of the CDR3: TGTGCCAGCAGAGGGAGAGGGGTCACTGGAAACACCATATATTTT.

CDR3 coding DNA: TGTGCCAGCGGCCAAGCACAGGGCCCAACAAACTCTGGAAACACCATATATTTT. Amino acid sequence: CASGQAQGPTNSGNTIYF. The chain employs TRBV28 and TRBJ1-3, with TRBD1 as a possible D gene (6 bases). Germline V CDR1 and CDR2: MDHEN, SYDVKM. This CDR3 region has 18 residues. Trimming stripped 8 bases from V and 0 bases from J, with 23 bases between.

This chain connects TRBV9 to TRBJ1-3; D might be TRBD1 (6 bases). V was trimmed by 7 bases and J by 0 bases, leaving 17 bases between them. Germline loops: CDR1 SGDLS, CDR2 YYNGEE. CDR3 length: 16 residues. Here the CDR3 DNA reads TGTGCCAGCGCCCTAGGGCGGGGGCGCTCTGGAAACACCATATATTTT. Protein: CASALGRGRSGNTIYF.

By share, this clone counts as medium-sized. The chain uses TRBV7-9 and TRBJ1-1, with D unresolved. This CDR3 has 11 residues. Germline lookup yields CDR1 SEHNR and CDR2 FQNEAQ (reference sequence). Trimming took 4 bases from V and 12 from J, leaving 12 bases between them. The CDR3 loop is CASSSDSGTFF. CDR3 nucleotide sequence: TGTGCCAGCAGCTCAGATTCCGGGACTTTCTTT.

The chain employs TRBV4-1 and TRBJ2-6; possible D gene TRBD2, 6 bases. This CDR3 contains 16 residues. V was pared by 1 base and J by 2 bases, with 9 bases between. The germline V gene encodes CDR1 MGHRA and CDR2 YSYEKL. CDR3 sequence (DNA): TGCGCCAGCAGCCAAGGGGGGGAGACTGGGGCCAACGTCCTGACTTTC. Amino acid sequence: CASSQGGETGANVLTF.

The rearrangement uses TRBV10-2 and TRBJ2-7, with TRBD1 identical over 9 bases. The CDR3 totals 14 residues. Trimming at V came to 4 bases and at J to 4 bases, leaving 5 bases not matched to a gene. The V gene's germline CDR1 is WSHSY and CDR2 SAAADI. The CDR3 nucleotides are TGCGCCAGCAGTGCTGGACAGGGGAAATACGAGCAGTACTTC. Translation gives CASSAGQGKYEQYF.

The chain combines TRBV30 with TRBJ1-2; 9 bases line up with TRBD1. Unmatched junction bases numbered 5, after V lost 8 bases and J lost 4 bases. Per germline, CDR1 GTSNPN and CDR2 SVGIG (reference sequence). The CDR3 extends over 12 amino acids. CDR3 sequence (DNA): TGTGCCCTCACGGACAGGGGCTATGGCTACACCTTC. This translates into CALTDRGYGYTF.

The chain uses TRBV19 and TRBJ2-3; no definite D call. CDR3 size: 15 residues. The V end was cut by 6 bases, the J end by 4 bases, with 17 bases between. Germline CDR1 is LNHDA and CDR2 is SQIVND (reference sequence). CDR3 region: CASSPMRRVPDTQYF. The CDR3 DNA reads TGTGCCAGTAGCCCAATGCGTAGAGTCCCAGATACGCAGTATTTT.

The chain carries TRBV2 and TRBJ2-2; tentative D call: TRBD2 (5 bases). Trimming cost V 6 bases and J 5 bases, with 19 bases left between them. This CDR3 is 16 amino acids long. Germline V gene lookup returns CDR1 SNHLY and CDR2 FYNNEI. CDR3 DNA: TGTGCCAGCAGCCTTCCCCTCCACCCGGGGACCGGGGAGCTGTTTTTT. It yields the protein CASSLPLHPGTGELFF.

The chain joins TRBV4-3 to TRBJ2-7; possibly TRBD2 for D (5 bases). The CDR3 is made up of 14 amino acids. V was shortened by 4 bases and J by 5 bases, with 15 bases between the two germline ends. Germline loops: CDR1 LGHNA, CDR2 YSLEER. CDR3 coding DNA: TGCGCCAGCAGCCCCGAAATCATGAGGGACGAGCAGTACTTC. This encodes CASSPEIMRDEQYF.

CDR3 sequence (DNA): TGTGCCATCAGTGATCCTAGCGGGGGGTGGGAGCAGTTCTTC. Protein: CAISDPSGGWEQFF. The chain employs TRBV10-3 and TRBJ2-1; 11 bases match TRBD2. The CDR3 has 14 amino acids. The germline gives CDR1 ENHRY, CDR2 SYGVKD. V was pared by 3 bases and J by 10 bases, with 5 bases of the junction left unmatched.

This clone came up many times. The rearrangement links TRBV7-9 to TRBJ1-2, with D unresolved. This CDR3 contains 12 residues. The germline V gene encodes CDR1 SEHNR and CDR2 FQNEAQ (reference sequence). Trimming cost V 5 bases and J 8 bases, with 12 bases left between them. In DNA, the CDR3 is TGTGCCAGCAGCCCCCCCGAGGGAGGCTACACCTTC. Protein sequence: CASSPPEGGYTF.

As DNA, the CDR3 is TGTGCCAGCAGCTTAGAACTTCTCGGGACATTGGGCGGCTACACCTTC. Protein product: CASSLELLGTLGGYTF. V and J are TRBV7-2 and TRBJ1-2, with D possibly matching TRBD1 (6 bases). The V gene's germline CDR1 is SGHTA and CDR2 FQGNSA. The CDR3 loop spans 16 amino acids. The V end was cut by 1 base, the J end by 8 bases, with 20 bases between.

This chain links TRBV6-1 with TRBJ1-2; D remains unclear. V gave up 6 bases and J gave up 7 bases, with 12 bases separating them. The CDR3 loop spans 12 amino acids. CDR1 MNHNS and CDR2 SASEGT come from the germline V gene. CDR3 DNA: TGTGCCAGCAGGGAATTTCTATCTGGCTACACCTTC. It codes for CASREFLSGYTF.

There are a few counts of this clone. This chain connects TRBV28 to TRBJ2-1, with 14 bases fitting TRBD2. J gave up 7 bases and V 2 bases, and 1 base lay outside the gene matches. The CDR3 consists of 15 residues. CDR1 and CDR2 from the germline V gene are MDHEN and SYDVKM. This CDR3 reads CASSLGTSGSNEQFF. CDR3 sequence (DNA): TGTGCCAGCAGTTTAGGGACTAGCGGGAGTAATGAGCAGTTCTTC.

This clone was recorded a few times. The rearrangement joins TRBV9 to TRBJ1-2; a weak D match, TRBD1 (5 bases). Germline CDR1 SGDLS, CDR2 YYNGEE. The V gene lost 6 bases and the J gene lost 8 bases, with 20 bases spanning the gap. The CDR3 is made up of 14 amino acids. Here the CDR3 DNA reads TGTGCCAGCAACCCAAGTGGGCAGGGCCAGGGCTACACCTTC. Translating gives CASNPSGQGQGYTF.

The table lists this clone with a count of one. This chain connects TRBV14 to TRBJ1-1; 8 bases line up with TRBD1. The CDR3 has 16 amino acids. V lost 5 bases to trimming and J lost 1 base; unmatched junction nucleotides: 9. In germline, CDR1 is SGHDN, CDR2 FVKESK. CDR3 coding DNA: TGTGCCAGCAGCACCTGGACAGGGAATTGGAACACTGAAGCTTTCTTT. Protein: CASSTWTGNWNTEAFF.

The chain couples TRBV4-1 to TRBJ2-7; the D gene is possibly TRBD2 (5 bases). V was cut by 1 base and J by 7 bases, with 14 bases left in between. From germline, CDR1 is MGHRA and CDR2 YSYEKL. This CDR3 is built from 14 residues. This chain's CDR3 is CASSQGYGEREQYF. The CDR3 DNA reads TGCGCCAGCAGCCAAGGCTACGGGGAGAGAGAGCAGTACTTC.

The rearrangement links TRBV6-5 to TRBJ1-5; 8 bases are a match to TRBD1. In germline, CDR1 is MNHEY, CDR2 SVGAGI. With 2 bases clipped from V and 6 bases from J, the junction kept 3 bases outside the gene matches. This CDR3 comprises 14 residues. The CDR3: CASSYRTGRQPQHF. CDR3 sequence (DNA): TGTGCCAGCAGTTACCGGACAGGGCGTCAGCCCCAGCATTTT.

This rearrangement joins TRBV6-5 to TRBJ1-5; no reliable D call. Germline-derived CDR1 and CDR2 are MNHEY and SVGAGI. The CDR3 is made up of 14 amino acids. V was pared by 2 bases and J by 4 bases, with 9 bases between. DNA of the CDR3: TGTGCCAGCAGTTACGCCCGGGTGAATCAGCCCCAGCATTTT. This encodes CASSYARVNQPQHF.

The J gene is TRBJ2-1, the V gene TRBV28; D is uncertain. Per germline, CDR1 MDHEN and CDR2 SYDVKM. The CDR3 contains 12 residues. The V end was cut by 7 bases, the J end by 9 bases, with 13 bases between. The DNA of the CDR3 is TGTGCCAGCACCTCGAACTGGGGTGAGCAGTTCTTC. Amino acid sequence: CASTSNWGEQFF.

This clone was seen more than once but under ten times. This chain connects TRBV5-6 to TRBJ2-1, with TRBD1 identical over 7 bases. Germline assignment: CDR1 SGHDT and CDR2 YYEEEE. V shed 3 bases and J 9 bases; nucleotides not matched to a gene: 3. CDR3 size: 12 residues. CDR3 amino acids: CASSSQGTEQFF. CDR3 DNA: TGTGCCAGCAGCTCACAGGGGACTGAGCAGTTCTTC.

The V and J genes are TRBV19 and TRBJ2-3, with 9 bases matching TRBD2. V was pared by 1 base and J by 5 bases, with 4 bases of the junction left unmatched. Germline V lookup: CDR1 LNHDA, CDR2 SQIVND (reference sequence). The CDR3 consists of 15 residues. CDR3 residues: CASSIAGSGRDTQYF. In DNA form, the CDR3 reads TGTGCCAGTAGTATAGCTGGTAGCGGGAGAGATACGCAGTATTTT.